This T cell receptor (beta chain) was retrieved from a study of OX40 agonist ivuxolimab in advanced cancers. Concerning this clone: Its target is not known.

Study-wide findings and caveats: Partial responders dosed at 0.1-3.0 mg/kg displayed clonal expansion ranking among the lowest.

TCRdb keeps only in-frame clones here, not all; method: immunoSEQ multiplex PCR. The table has around 95,000 clones, about 92% seen once. Patients were ruled out by autoimmune disease history or systemic immunosuppression. The receptor comes from an adult with an advanced solid tumor such as melanoma, head and neck, liver or kidney cancer. The starting material was CD4+ or CD8+ T cells sorted from blood, obtained in a trial of the OX40 agonist ivuxolimab.

For the CDR3, the DNA is TGTGCCAGCAGCTTGGGGCCCGGGGAGCGGGTGGACAATGAGCAGTTCTTC. It specifies CASSLGPGERVDNEQFF. This sequence joins TRBV11-2 and TRBJ2-1; weak D call: TRBD2 (6 bases). V lost 3 bases to trimming and J lost 5 bases, with 20 bases between them. The CDR3 totals 17 residues. CDR1 SGHAT and CDR2 FQNNGV come from the germline V gene.